These 13 T cell receptor beta chains share one sample of origin, sequenced in a study of blood T cell repertoires in COVID-19. TCRdb's copy holds only in-frame clones and misses some; the assay was immunoSEQ multiplex PCR. The table includes about 480,000 clones, roughly 90% detected once. Material for sequencing was PBMCs or T cells enriched from blood (not recorded which). Receptors originate from a woman between 40 and 55 years old who had recovered from COVID-19.

This sequence joins TRBV6-5 and TRBJ1-3; 7 nucleotides agree with TRBD1. Germline-derived CDR1 and CDR2 are MNHEY and SVGAGI. The length of the CDR3 is 15 residues. After removal of 6 bases from V and 0 bases from J, the junction contained 5 bases not matched to a gene. CDR3 amino acids: CASRDDRASGNTIYF. The CDR3 DNA is TGTGCCAGCAGGGACGACAGGGCCTCTGGAAACACCATATATTTT.

Only one count was recorded for this clone. The CDR3 DNA sequence: TGTGCCAGCAGCTTAGCCCTCTTGAACACTGAAGCTTTCTTT. Protein: CASSLALLNTEAFF. The V gene is TRBV7-8, the J gene TRBJ1-1; D remains ambiguous. The V and J ends lost 0 bases and 0 bases respectively, with 5 bases between them. CDR1 is SGHVS, CDR2 FQNEAQ, per germline. This CDR3 spans 14 amino acids.

The chain joins TRBV5-1 to TRBJ1-4; 8 positions agree with TRBD1. Looked up from germline, CDR1 is SGHRS and CDR2 is YFSETQ. Trimming took 4 bases from V and 7 from J; bases not matched to a gene: 9. The CDR3 totals 15 residues. The CDR3 reads CASSPDRGLGEKLFF. CDR3 sequence (DNA): TGCGCCAGCAGCCCCGACAGGGGTTTAGGTGAAAAACTGTTTTTT. The full variable domain, its missing parts supplied by reference TRBV5-1 and TRBJ1-4, is KAGVTQTPRYLIKTRGQQVTLSCSPISGHRSVSWYQQTPGQGLQFLFEYFSETQRNKGNFPGRFSGRQFSNSRSEMNVSTLELGDSALYLCASSPDRGLGEKLFFGSGTQLSVL.

This sequence joins TRBV21-1 and TRBJ2-5; the table names TRBD2, a call not compared with the DNA. TRBV21-1 is reported as a pseudogene. The CDR3 totals 13 residues. The CDR3: CASTSGAGETQYF. CDR3 DNA sequence: TGTGCCAGCACGTCCGGGGCGGGGGAGACCCAGTACTTC.

This clone was recorded only once. The rearrangement links TRBV20-1 to TRBJ2-1; 10 nucleotides match TRBD1. The CDR3 contains 14 residues. V gave up 3 bases and J gave up 10 bases; unmatched junction bases: 9. CDR1 and CDR2 (germline): DFQATT, SNEGSKA (reference sequence). CDR3 in amino acids: CSASHGTGVPEQFF. For the CDR3, the DNA is TGCAGTGCTAGTCACGGGACAGGGGTTCCCGAGCAGTTCTTC.

The count of this clone is one. The chain combines TRBV12-3 or TRBV12-4 with TRBJ1-1; TRBD1 might be the D (5 bases). The CDR3 runs 13 residues. V was trimmed by 5 bases and J by 3 bases, leaving 10 bases between them. This CDR3 is CASSVDSDTEAFF. CDR3 DNA: TGTGCCAGCAGTGTTGACAGTGACACTGAAGCTTTCTTT.

CDR3 nucleotide sequence: TGTGCCAGCAGCTTAGACCCGACAGATTACAATGAGCAGTTCTTC. This gives the protein CASSLDPTDYNEQFF. The rearrangement uses TRBV7-2 and TRBJ2-1; perhaps TRBD1 as D (5 bases). Looked up from germline, CDR1 is SGHTA and CDR2 is FQGNSA. V was cut by 1 base and J by 4 bases, with 11 bases left in between. The CDR3 consists of 15 residues.

The chain combines TRBV4-3 with TRBJ2-5; 7 bases map to TRBD2. Germline trimming cut 3 bases from V and 4 bases from J; bases unmatched to any gene: 11. The CDR3 covers 16 residues. CDR1 and CDR2 from the germline V gene are LGHNA and YSLEER. This chain's CDR3 is CASSQNGRAIGETQYF. The CDR3 coding sequence is TGCGCCAGCAGCCAGAATGGGAGGGCCATTGGAGAGACCCAGTACTTC.

This clone was seen just once. The chain carries TRBV7-6 and TRBJ1-2; TRBD1 aligns across 8 bases. The CDR3 length is 15 residues. Germline trimming cut 5 bases from V and 8 bases from J; bases unmatched to any gene: 13. Germline V gene data show CDR1 as SGHVS and CDR2 as FNYEAQ. CDR3 region: CASSPSFRRDRGYTF. DNA of the CDR3: TGTGCCAGCAGCCCGAGTTTTAGGAGGGACAGGGGCTACACCTTC.

The chain has TRBV7-9 and TRBJ1-1; 9 bases map to TRBD1. Germline V gene sequence: CDR1 SEHNR, CDR2 FQNEAQ (reference sequence). V was pared by 4 bases and J by 2 bases, with 8 bases of the junction left unmatched. The CDR3 contains 16 residues. The CDR3 DNA is TGTGCCAGCAGCTACCCGACAGGGGGGTTTAACACTGAAGCTTTCTTT. It is translated as CASSYPTGGFNTEAFF.

This chain uses TRBV6-1 with TRBJ1-1; 7 nucleotides align to TRBD1. The length of the CDR3 is 16 residues. After removal of 4 bases from V and 5 bases from J, the junction contained 13 bases not matched to a gene. In germline, CDR1 is MNHNS, CDR2 SASEGT. The CDR3 sequence: CASSAVPYRGITEAFF. The CDR3 nucleotides read TGTGCCAGCAGTGCTGTCCCATACAGGGGAATTACTGAAGCTTTCTTT.

The chain's CDR3 is CASSVGTVSGPQHF. The CDR3 DNA is TGTGCCAGCAGCGTAGGAACCGTCTCAGGGCCCCAGCATTTT. This sequence joins TRBV9 and TRBJ1-5; D uncertain. CDR1 is SGDLS and CDR2 is YYNGEE in the germline V gene. The CDR3 spans 14 residues. Trimming stripped 0 bases from V and 9 bases from J, with 13 bases between.

The chain recombines TRBV6-1 with TRBJ1-2; D is possibly TRBD1 (6 bases). The CDR3 consists of 14 residues. Germline V gene lookup returns CDR1 MNHNS and CDR2 SASEGT. Trimming took 2 bases from V and 0 from J, leaving 7 bases between them. In DNA form, the CDR3 reads TGTGCCAGCAGTGAACCAGGGGCTAACTATGGCTACACCTTC. This translates into CASSEPGANYGYTF.